Below are 9 T cell receptor beta chains sequenced from a single sample in a study of blood T cell repertoires in COVID-19. Sequencing used immunoSEQ multiplex PCR; TCRdb keeps in-frame clones, though not all of them. The top ten hold 6.2% of the sample, which has some 250,000 clones, roughly nine tenths seen once. Sequenced: peripheral blood. These receptor sequences come from a man between 60 and 75 years old with acute or convalescent COVID-19.

The chain uses TRBV3-1 (or the pseudogene TRBV3-2) and TRBJ2-2; 12 bases line up with TRBD2. The J segment lost 9 bases and the V segment lost 1 base, leaving 3 bases of the junction unmatched. This CDR3 has 15 amino acids. Germline assignment: CDR1 LGHDT and CDR2 YNNKEL (reference sequence). CDR3 nucleotide sequence: TGTGCCAGCAGCCAAGGACTAGCGGGAGTACGGGAGCTGTTTTTT. Translation gives CASSQGLAGVRELFF.

This chain uses TRBV5-6 with TRBJ2-7; D gene uncertain. Trimming took off 6 bases at V and 0 bases at J, with 10 bases between the two ends. Germline V gene sequence: CDR1 SGHDT, CDR2 YYEEEE. The length of the CDR3 is 13 residues. For the CDR3, the DNA is TGTGCCAGCACCTCCACGGTCTCCTACGAGCAGTACTTC. It specifies CASTSTVSYEQYF.

This sequence joins TRBV14 and TRBJ2-5; D is perhaps TRBD2 (6 bases). Germline V CDR1 and CDR2: SGHDN, FVKESK. V lost 4 bases and J lost 4, with 19 bases in between. CDR3 length equals 16 residues. The CDR3 coding sequence is TGTGCCAGCAGCCCCCTCCAGCGGGCCCAGTCAGAGACCCAGTACTTC. Translation: CASSPLQRAQSETQYF.

The gene calls are TRBV5-4 and TRBJ1-6; D remains ambiguous. The V and J ends lost 4 bases and 9 bases respectively, with 17 bases between them. Germline CDR1 reads SGHNT; CDR2 reads YYREEE (reference sequence). The CDR3 consists of 15 residues. In DNA form, the CDR3 reads TGTGCCAGCAGCCTTTACCGGGGTCGAGGTTCACCCCTCCACTTT. Protein product: CASSLYRGRGSPLHF.

CDR3 nucleotide sequence: TGTGCCAGCAGTTTATCAGGGGAGGGGACTGAAGCTTTCTTT. Encoded protein: CASSLSGEGTEAFF. V usage is TRBV28 and J usage is TRBJ1-1, with D tentatively TRBD1 (6 bases). With 1 base removed from V and 5 bases from J, the gap between germline ends came to 11 bases. Germline values: CDR1 MDHEN, CDR2 SYDVKM. The CDR3 runs 14 residues.

The chain has TRBV5-1 and TRBJ2-1; D gene unclear. The CDR3 consists of 17 residues. V was pared by 0 bases and J by 0 bases, with 13 bases between. Germline V gives CDR1 SGHRS, CDR2 YFSETQ. The CDR3 protein is CASSLGYSLSSYNEQFF. The CDR3 coding sequence is TGCGCCAGCAGCTTGGGATACAGCCTCAGCTCCTACAATGAGCAGTTCTTC.

V is TRBV7-9 and J is TRBJ2-1, with 10 bases that match TRBD1. Unmatched junction bases numbered 6, after V lost 0 bases and J lost 7 bases. This CDR3 is 16 amino acids long. CDR1 and CDR2 (germline): SEHNR, FQNEAQ (reference sequence). CDR3 in DNA: TGTGCCAGCAGCTTAGCGAGGGGACAGGGGTATAATGAGCAGTTCTTC. Encoded protein: CASSLARGQGYNEQFF. The variable domain in full, with the rest retrieved from reference TRBV7-9 and TRBJ2-1, is DTGVSQNPRHKITKRGQNVTFRCDPISEHNRLYWYRQTLGQGPEFLTYFQNEAQLEKSRLLSDRFSAERPKGSFSTLEIQRTEQGDSAMYLCASSLARGQGYNEQFFGPGTRLTVL.

This clone has just one count. V is TRBV6-4 and J is TRBJ2-1; D not certain. In germline, CDR1 is MRHNA, CDR2 SNTAGT. CDR3 length: 15 residues. V dropped 6 bases and J dropped 0 bases, with 12 bases sitting between them. In DNA, the CDR3 is TGTGCCAGCAGCCTTCCTAATTACTCCTACAATGAGCAGTTCTTC. Translating gives CASSLPNYSYNEQFF.

This chain connects TRBV21-1 to TRBJ2-7; TRBD1 is the table's D call and was not checked against the DNA. TRBV21-1 corresponds to a pseudogene. The CDR3 length is 14 residues. CDR3 amino acids: CASSNPIQSYEQYF. In nucleotides, the CDR3 is TGTGCCAGCAGCAATCCCATCCAATCCTACGAGCAGTACTTC.